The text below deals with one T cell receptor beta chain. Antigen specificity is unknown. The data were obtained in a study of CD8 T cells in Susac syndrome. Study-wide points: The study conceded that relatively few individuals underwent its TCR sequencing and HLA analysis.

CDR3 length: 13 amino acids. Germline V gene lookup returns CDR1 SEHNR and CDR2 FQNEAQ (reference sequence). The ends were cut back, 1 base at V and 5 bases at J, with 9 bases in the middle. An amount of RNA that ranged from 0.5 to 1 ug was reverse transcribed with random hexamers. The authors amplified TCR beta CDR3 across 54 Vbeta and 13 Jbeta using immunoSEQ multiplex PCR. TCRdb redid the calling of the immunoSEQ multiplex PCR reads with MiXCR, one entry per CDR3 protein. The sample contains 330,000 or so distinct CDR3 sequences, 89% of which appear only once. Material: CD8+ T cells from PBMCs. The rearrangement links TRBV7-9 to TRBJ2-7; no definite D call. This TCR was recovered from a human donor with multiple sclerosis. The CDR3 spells CASSLDGFHEQYF. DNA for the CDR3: TGTGCCAGCAGCTTAGACGGCTTCCACGAGCAGTACTTC.